These 31 T cell receptor beta chains originate from one sample sequenced in a study of regulatory T cells in long-lasting Graves disease. Time point: persistent/refractory GD, antithyroid drugs over 5 years with positive TRAb. PBMC-derived RNA was used for the TCR library. Relying on iRepertoire HTBI primers and Arm-PCR of CDR3 regions, the team built TCR beta libraries. TCRdb itself ran the multiplex PCR reads through MiXCR, one entry per CDR3 protein. The table includes roughly 450,000 distinct CDR3 sequences, 20% to 25% detected once. This sample comprised peripheral blood mononuclear cells (PBMCs), obtained when the disease was refractory, from a patient treated with antithyroid drugs. The receptor source for this set is a female donor with Graves disease.

The sample holds a few counts of this clonotype. This chain links TRBV7-9 with TRBJ1-5; D is undetermined. The germline V gene encodes CDR1 SEHNR and CDR2 FQNEAQ (reference sequence). Deletions cut 1 base from V and 10 bases from J, with 8 bases between. CDR3 size: 12 residues. This CDR3 is CASSLENRPQHF. CDR3 in DNA: TGTGCCAGCAGCTTAGAAAATCGTCCCCAGCATTTT.

This clonotype has at least ten counts. The V gene is TRBV11-3, the J gene TRBJ2-5, with D possibly TRBD2 on 5 matching bases. The V and J ends lost 1 base and 2 bases respectively, with 11 bases between them. Germline lookup yields CDR1 SGHNT and CDR2 YENEEA. There are 15 residues in the CDR3. The CDR3 loop reads CASSLGGEGQETQYF. The CDR3 DNA is TGTGCCAGCAGCTTAGGGGGAGAAGGGCAAGAGACCCAGTACTTC.

The chain employs TRBV6-2 or TRBV6-3 and TRBJ1-2, with 8 bases lining up with TRBD1. After removal of 6 bases from V and 4 bases from J, the junction contained 10 bases not matched to a gene. The CDR3 totals 15 residues. Looked up from germline, CDR1 is MNHEY and CDR2 is SVGEGT. The CDR3 sequence is CASRNFTGGSYGYTF. The CDR3 nucleotides read TGTGCCAGCAGAAACTTTACAGGGGGAAGCTATGGCTACACCTTC.

This clonotype was counted only a few times. The rearrangement links TRBV7-2 to TRBJ2-7; perhaps TRBD2 as D (6 bases). CDR3 size: 16 residues. CDR1 is SGHTA and CDR2 is FQGNSA in the germline V gene. V lost 4 bases, J lost 3 bases, and 19 bases lay in between. The DNA for the CDR3 is TGTGCCAGCAGCTCCCGTCTGGGGGACTCGATCTACGAGCAGTACTTC. The encoded protein is CASSSRLGDSIYEQYF.

The table lists this clonotype with a few counts. The V gene is TRBV11-2, the J gene TRBJ2-7; the D gene is possibly TRBD1 (6 bases). The germline V and J ends were trimmed by 5 bases and 0 bases, with 11 bases remaining between them. The CDR3 has 14 amino acids. The V gene's germline CDR1 is SGHAT and CDR2 FQNNGV. The CDR3 region is CASSRQESSYEQYF. The CDR3 nucleotides are TGTGCCAGCAGCCGACAGGAGAGCTCCTACGAGCAGTACTTC.

In this sample, this clonotype turned up once. The junction departs from germline at one end; a sequencing error may be responsible. The chain joins TRBV7-9 to TRBJ1-2; no clear D. Germline V gene sequence: CDR1 SEHNR, CDR2 FQNEAQ (reference sequence). This CDR3 has 14 residues. Written as DNA, the CDR3 is TGTGTCAGCAGCTTAGTTTCCACAGCCTATGGCTACACCTTC. Translating gives CVSSLVSTAYGYTF.

A note on this clonotype: Possible read error: a much larger clone is one base away. The gene calls are TRBV28 and TRBJ1-4; D gene ambiguous. The CDR3 totals 14 residues. Germline assignment: CDR1 MDHEN and CDR2 SYDVKM. Between the trimmed V and J ends, which lost 7 bases and 3 bases, there was a span of 12 bases. This chain's CDR3 is CASKDRNPNEKLFF. CDR3 sequence (DNA): TGTGCCAGCAAAGATAGGAATCCTAATGAAAAACTGTTTTTT.

This clonotype was recorded many times. A much larger clone is a single base away; this may be a read error. CDR3 DNA sequence: TGTGCCAGCAGGCGGGGGCTCCAAGAGACCCAGTACTTC. This gives the protein CASRRGLQETQYF. The gene calls are TRBV4-1 and TRBJ2-5, with D possibly being TRBD2 (7 bases). This CDR3 has 13 residues. Germline lookup yields CDR1 MGHRA and CDR2 YSYEKL.

This clonotype occurred many times. This chain uses TRBV11-2 with TRBJ1-1, with D hard to call. The CDR3 is 13 amino acids. The germline V gene has CDR1 SGHAT and CDR2 FQNNGV. V lost 1 base to trimming and J lost 3 bases, with 6 bases between them. The CDR3 sequence: CASSLVEDTEAFF. For the CDR3, the DNA is TGTGCCAGCAGCTTAGTGGAAGACACTGAAGCTTTCTTT. The whole variable domain, remainder taken from reference TRBV11-2 and TRBJ1-1, is EAGVAQSPRYKIIEKRQSVAFWCNPISGHATLYWYQQILGQGPKLLIQFQNNGVVDDSQLPKDRFSAERLKGVDSTLKIQPAKLEDSAVYLCASSLVEDTEAFFGQGTRLTVV.

This clonotype has a count of ten or more. The chain is built from TRBV28 and TRBJ1-2; maybe TRBD1 (5 bases). Trimming stripped 3 bases from V and 4 bases from J, with 9 bases between. Germline CDR1 is MDHEN and CDR2 is SYDVKM. The CDR3 is 13 residues long. DNA for the CDR3: TGTGCCAGCAGTTTTCAGGGAGGCTATGGCTACACCTTC. The encoded protein is CASSFQGGYGYTF.

The CDR3 coding sequence is TGCAGCGTTTCCAGGGAAACCGGAGCTTTCTTT. The encoded protein is CSVSRETGAFF. V is TRBV29-1 and J is TRBJ1-1, with a tentative D call TRBD1 (5 bases). The CDR3 runs 11 residues. With 5 bases removed from V and 10 bases from J, the gap between germline ends came to 14 bases. CDR1 and CDR2 (germline): SQVTM, ANQGSEA.

Turning to this clonotype: The germline gene is not matched at one end of the junction; a read error may be the cause. V usage is TRBV4-1 and J usage is TRBJ1-1; no firm D call. The CDR3 totals 14 residues. Germline V gene data show CDR1 as MGHRA and CDR2 as YSYEKL. This CDR3 is CASSQGLKNTEAFF. Here the CDR3 DNA reads TGTGCCAGCAGCCAAGGACTCAAGAACACTGAAGCTTTCTTT.

The V gene is TRBV7-9, the J gene TRBJ1-1; D might be TRBD1 (6 bases). The ends were cut back, 3 bases at V and 6 bases at J, with 14 bases in the middle. CDR3 size: 14 residues. Germline CDR1 SEHNR, CDR2 FQNEAQ (reference sequence). CDR3 sequence reads: CASSFLGQRAEAFF. The CDR3 nucleotides read TGTGCCAGCAGCTTCCTCGGACAGCGCGCTGAAGCTTTCTTT. Using reference TRBV7-9 and TRBJ1-1 for the parts outside the CDR3, the full variable domain is DTGVSQNPRHKITKRGQNVTFRCDPISEHNRLYWYRQTLGQGPEFLTYFQNEAQLEKSRLLSDRFSAERPKGSFSTLEIQRTEQGDSAMYLCASSFLGQRAEAFFGQGTRLTVV.

This clonotype came up many times. V is TRBV12-3 or TRBV12-4 and J is TRBJ1-1; the D is unclear. This CDR3 is 13 amino acids long. The ends were cut back, 2 bases at V and 6 bases at J, with 10 bases in the middle. The DNA for the CDR3 is TGTGCCAGCAGTTTATCAGACGGAGCTGAAGCTTTCTTT. Translating gives CASSLSDGAEAFF.

The sample holds one count of this clonotype. A much larger clonotype is one base distant, so this may be a read error. The V call is TRBV28, the J call TRBJ2-7; D is possibly TRBD1 or TRBD2 (5 bases each). In germline, CDR1 is MDHEN, CDR2 SYDVKM. The CDR3 consists of 14 residues. Trimming left V 1 base short and J 6 bases short, with 13 bases between. The DNA for the CDR3 is TGTGCCAGCAGTTTATTCCCGGGGACGGTCGAGCAGTACTTC. Amino acids: CASSLFPGTVEQYF.

The chain couples TRBV20-1 to TRBJ1-2; perhaps TRBD1 as D (5 bases). In germline, CDR1 is DFQATT, CDR2 SNEGSKA (reference sequence). This CDR3 is 13 amino acids long. Deletions cut 3 bases from V and 5 bases from J, with 13 bases between. The CDR3 sequence: CSARVGTAYGYTF. The CDR3 nucleotides read TGCAGTGCTAGGGTTGGGACTGCGTATGGCTACACCTTC.

The chain uses TRBV9 and TRBJ2-3; D remains ambiguous. CDR3 length equals 16 residues. With 0 bases removed from V and 0 bases from J, the gap between germline ends came to 11 bases. Looked up from germline, CDR1 is SGDLS and CDR2 is YYNGEE. CDR3 residues: CASSVASGSSTDTQYF. In DNA form, the CDR3 reads TGTGCCAGCAGCGTAGCTTCAGGTTCTAGCACAGATACGCAGTATTTT.

This clonotype was recorded at least ten times. This chain joins TRBV7-2 and TRBJ2-5, with 16 bases identical to TRBD2. This CDR3 region has 15 residues. Germline CDR1 and CDR2: SGHTA and FQGNSA. Losses at the gene ends were 7 bases for V and 5 bases for J; bases not matched to a gene: 4. The CDR3 spells CASIGTSGRGETQYF. The CDR3 coding sequence is TGTGCCAGCATCGGGACTAGCGGGAGGGGGGAGACCCAGTACTTC.

This clonotype was found many times. The chain recombines TRBV25-1 with TRBJ1-1; D uncertain. There are 15 residues in the CDR3. Germline V gene lookup returns CDR1 MGHDK and CDR2 SYGVNS. The V end was cut by 1 base, the J end by 2 bases, with 11 bases between. The CDR3 DNA follows: TGTGCCAGCAGTGAATGGGGTTCCGGTAACACTGAAGCTTTCTTT. It specifies CASSEWGSGNTEAFF. Drawing the rest from reference TRBV25-1 and TRBJ1-1, the complete variable domain is EADIYQTPRYLVIGTGKKITLECSQTMGHDKMYWYQQDPGMELHLIHYSYGVNSTEKGDLSSESTVSRIRTEHFPLTLESARPSHTSQYLCASSEWGSGNTEAFFGQGTRLTVV.

The sample holds many counts of this clonotype. The chain links TRBV6-1 to TRBJ1-4, with D unresolved. The CDR3 is made up of 17 amino acids. Germline assignment: CDR1 MNHNS and CDR2 SASEGT. V lost 1 base, J lost 5 bases, and 17 bases lay in between. The CDR3 protein is CASSEGVSRSSNEKLFF. The DNA of the CDR3 is TGTGCCAGCAGTGAAGGAGTATCTCGGAGTTCGAATGAAAAACTGTTTTTT.

This clonotype was detected only a few times. The CDR3 nucleotides are TGTGCCAGTAGTGTGGGGCTAGCTGGAAATGAGCAGTTCTTC. It codes for CASSVGLAGNEQFF. The V and J genes are TRBV19 and TRBJ2-1, with D possibly called TRBD1 or TRBD2 (5 bases each). V lost 5 bases and J 7 bases, leaving 15 bases between the germline ends. Per germline, CDR1 LNHDA and CDR2 SQIVND (reference sequence). CDR3 size: 14 residues. Full variable domain (rest looked up from reference TRBV19 and TRBJ2-1): DGGITQSPKYLFRKEGQNVTLSCEQNLNHDAMYWYRQDPGQGLRLIYYSQIVNDFQKGDIAEGYSVSREKKESFPLTVTSAQKNPTAFYLCASSVGLAGNEQFFGPGTRLTVL.

This clonotype appeared a few times. The chain carries TRBV3-1 and TRBJ1-3; maybe TRBD1 (5 bases). Trimming took off 1 base at V and 8 bases at J, with 9 bases between the two ends. Looked up from germline, CDR1 is LGHDT and CDR2 is YNNKEL (reference sequence). The CDR3 runs 13 residues. The CDR3 is CASSQVQGDTIYF. CDR3 in DNA: TGTGCCAGCAGCCAAGTCCAGGGAGACACCATATATTTT.

The rearrangement links TRBV4-1 to TRBJ1-1; TRBD1 might be the D (5 bases). Germline V gene sequence: CDR1 MGHRA, CDR2 YSYEKL. With 4 bases removed from V and 0 bases from J, the gap between germline ends came to 18 bases. This CDR3 comprises 17 residues. The CDR3 coding sequence is TGCGCCAGCAGCCGACAGTCCGGTACTTTCATGAACACTGAAGCTTTCTTT. It is translated as CASSRQSGTFMNTEAFF.

This clonotype appeared many times. The chain links TRBV28 to TRBJ1-2; D is undetermined. Germline CDR1 is MDHEN and CDR2 is SYDVKM. The CDR3 has 14 residues. The germline V and J ends were trimmed by 6 bases and 5 bases, with 16 bases remaining between them. The CDR3: CASSFASEPYGYTF. CDR3 sequence (DNA): TGTGCCAGCAGCTTTGCGTCTGAGCCGTATGGCTACACCTTC.

The sample holds a few counts of this clonotype. The chain is built from TRBV27 and TRBJ1-2, with D perhaps matching TRBD1 (5 bases). Germline assignment: CDR1 MNHEY and CDR2 SMNVEV (reference sequence). The CDR3 extends over 16 amino acids. Trimming removed 3 bases at V and 7 bases at J, with 21 bases between. DNA for the CDR3: TGTGCCAGCAGTTTGGACCAACGGGGGGGGATCGGTGGCTACACCTTC. Protein sequence: CASSLDQRGGIGGYTF.

The CDR3 sequence: CASSSQQGTIQPQHF. CDR3 coding DNA: TGTGCCAGCAGCTCCCAACAGGGGACTATTCAGCCCCAGCATTTT. The V call is TRBV7-9, the J call TRBJ1-5, with 7 bases matching TRBD1. The ends lost 4 bases at V and 6 bases at J; junction bases unmatched: 9. Germline V gives CDR1 SEHNR, CDR2 FQNEAQ (reference sequence). The CDR3 extends over 15 amino acids.

The chain links TRBV10-2 to TRBJ1-1, with D possibly matching TRBD1 (5 bases). The CDR3 totals 15 residues. The V gene's germline CDR1 is WSHSY and CDR2 SAAADI. Trimming left V 3 bases short and J 5 bases short, with 16 bases between. The CDR3, as DNA: TGCGCCAGCAGTGACCCACCCGGGACCGGGACTGAAGCTTTCTTT. Encoded protein: CASSDPPGTGTEAFF.

The chain combines TRBV5-4 with TRBJ1-4, with a weak D call TRBD1 (5 bases). The CDR3 is made up of 14 amino acids. With 4 bases removed from V and 4 bases from J, the gap between germline ends came to 11 bases. The germline V gene encodes CDR1 SGHNT and CDR2 YYREEE (reference sequence). DNA for the CDR3: TGTGCCAGCAGCATGAGACAGAATAATGAAAAACTGTTTTTT. Translated, it gives CASSMRQNNEKLFF.

The sample holds many counts of this clonotype. This chain uses TRBV7-8 with TRBJ1-1; no definite D call. Germline values: CDR1 SGHVS, CDR2 FQNEAQ. The length of the CDR3 is 13 residues. Trimming left V 0 bases short and J 6 bases short, with 8 bases between. The CDR3 DNA sequence: TGTGCCAGCAGCTTAGCCGGATTAGCTGAAGCTTTCTTT. Translating gives CASSLAGLAEAFF.

This clonotype was detected ten times or more. This chain connects TRBV28 to TRBJ2-5; D may be TRBD1 (5 bases). CDR1 is MDHEN, CDR2 SYDVKM, per germline. Deletions cut 3 bases from V and 4 bases from J, with 9 bases between. The CDR3 totals 13 residues. For the CDR3, the DNA is TGTGCCAGCAGTTTGTCAGGGCCAGAGACCCAGTACTTC. Translation: CASSLSGPETQYF.

This clonotype was detected many times. J is TRBJ2-4 and V is TRBV6-2 or TRBV6-3; TRBD2 agrees at 11 bases. The germline CDR1 and CDR2 sequences are MNHEY and SVGEGT. There are 15 residues in the CDR3. V trimming: 2 bases; J trimming: 6 bases; junction bases outside the gene matches: 3. The DNA of the CDR3 is TGTGCCAGCAGTTACGCCGGGACTAGCGGAAACATTCAGTACTTC. Translating gives CASSYAGTSGNIQYF.